This T cell receptor beta chain was profiled in a study of human T cells and chemical hapten exposure. Turning to the study itself: Per-sample TCR yield variability stemmed mainly from small pooled library volume differences.

Trimming removed 1 base at V and 2 bases at J, with 11 bases between. From germline, CDR1 is KGHDR and CDR2 SFDVKD. The CDR3 covers 15 residues. Overall study results and limits: The number of TCRs above 1 in 1000 frequency did not change after DPC sensitization. Expanded TCRs showed more large CDR3 clusters than pre-sensitization or healthy control sets.

Via MiXCR, TCRdb re-called the RACE reads, giving one row per CDR3 protein. The data show 70,000 to 80,000 distinct CDR3 sequences, with approximately 29% seen just once and about 8.9% held by the top ten. As for time point: patch test 1, 2 weeks after DPC sensitization. Treatment described: therapeutic diphenylcyclopropenone sensitization with weekly scalp DPC. Details on this clonotype: No antigen is known for it.

The source was whole blood, collected in connection with sensitization to the hapten diphenylcyclopropenone (DPC). V is TRBV24-1 and J is TRBJ2-7, with a tentative D call TRBD1 (5 bases). This receptor was identified in a man aged 40-55 years with alopecia areata. Some clones in this sample may be carry-over from other donors' samples. The CDR3 spells CATSDLVRGTYEQYF. Written as DNA, the CDR3 is TGTGCCACCAGTGATTTAGTAAGGGGAACCTACGAGCAGTACTTC.